The present T cell receptor (beta chain) was sequenced within a study of blood T cell repertoires in COVID-19. Study context: Specimens from acute and convalescent COVID-19 originated in the United States, Italy and Spain.

Original analysis: Reference gene primer amplification in the assay estimated nucleated cell counts. The assay was immunoSEQ multiplex PCR, and TCRdb's table has in-frame clones only and misses some. Clone size and V and J calls were adopted from that table, with D and trimming inferred from the DNA. The profile shows 60,000 to 80,000 clones, 84% of them singletons. The CDR3 covers 13 residues. The V end lost 4 bases, the J end lost 8 bases, and 14 bases lay between the germline ends. The sample was peripheral blood. The chain couples TRBV12-3 or TRBV12-4 to TRBJ1-2; a weak D match, TRBD1 (5 bases). The origin of this receptor is a man aged 50 to 59 with active COVID-19. This chain's CDR3 is CASSSTTDLGYTF. The CDR3 coding sequence is TGTGCCAGCAGTTCTACGACAGACCTAGGCTACACCTTC.